This paragraph covers one T cell receptor beta chain sequence. Its antigen is unidentified. The CDR3 spans 14 residues. Germline V gene data show CDR1 as SGHDT and CDR2 as YYEEEE. With 4 bases clipped from V and 3 bases from J, the junction kept 6 bases outside the gene matches. The data were taken from a study of cytomegalovirus exposure and HLA in healthy donors. Study-level points and caveats: Previously analyzed data showed that most TCR beta V segments were productive at a frequency of about 87% or about 30%.

With 60 Vbeta and 13 Jbeta primers, the PCR was carried out. Method: immunoSEQ multiplex PCR; TCRdb's copy keeps in-frame clones and lacks some. The repertoire holds approximately 150,000 clones, with approximately 80% as singletons. The sequence was obtained from a woman between 35 and 50 years old in good health and CMV-seropositive. This sequence joins TRBV5-6 and TRBJ2-7, with 8 bases identical to TRBD1. The sequenced sample consisted of PBMCs. The CDR3 DNA is TGTGCCAGCAGCAGGACAGGGCAAGACTACGAGCAGTACTTC. Encoded protein: CASSRTGQDYEQYF.